Listed here are 22 T cell receptor beta chains from one sample, sequenced in a study of PD-1 blockade in mismatch repair-deficient tumors. TCRdb keeps only in-frame clones here, not all; method: immunoSEQ multiplex PCR. The data hold approximately 80,000 clones, with 80% to 90% observed a single time. The starting material was peripheral blood, obtained 44 weeks after starting pembrolizumab. The receptors originated from an adult with mismatch repair-deficient cancer.

The chain carries TRBV7-3 and TRBJ1-1; D is possibly TRBD1 (6 bases). The CDR3 is 15 residues long. Germline values: CDR1 SGHTA, CDR2 FQGTGA. With 1 base removed from V and 1 base from J, the gap between germline ends came to 10 bases. For the CDR3, the DNA is TGTGCCAGCAGCTTAATAGGGGGTTCGAACACTGAAGCTTTCTTT. It translates to CASSLIGGSNTEAFF.

The chain has TRBV5-1 and TRBJ2-7; 7 nucleotides align to TRBD2. CDR3 length equals 14 residues. Germline-derived CDR1 and CDR2 are SGHRS and YFSETQ. V shed 4 bases and J 5 bases; nucleotides not matched to a gene: 9. The DNA of the CDR3 is TGCGCCAGCAGCCGAGCGGGAAGTCCTGACGAGCAGTACTTC. It codes for CASSRAGSPDEQYF.

J is TRBJ1-1 and V is TRBV27; D is ambiguous. This CDR3 has 15 residues. V was shortened by 5 bases and J by 5 bases, with 18 bases between the two germline ends. Per the germline V gene, CDR1 is MNHEY and CDR2 is SMNVEV (reference sequence). CDR3 residues: CASSPSYTVRTEAFF. Here the CDR3 DNA reads TGTGCCAGCAGTCCATCCTACACGGTACGGACTGAAGCTTTCTTT.

The V gene is TRBV19, the J gene TRBJ2-1, with TRBD2 as a possible D gene (6 bases). The V gene's germline CDR1 is LNHDA and CDR2 SQIVND (reference sequence). V lost 2 bases and J 0 bases, leaving 8 bases between the germline ends. The CDR3 runs 15 residues. CDR3 loop: CASSITAGSYNEQFF. The CDR3 DNA sequence: TGTGCCAGTAGTATAACAGCGGGCTCCTACAATGAGCAGTTCTTC.

The rearrangement links TRBV27 to TRBJ2-7, with a weak D call TRBD2 (6 bases). The CDR3 runs to 14 residues. Germline lookup yields CDR1 MNHEY and CDR2 SMNVEV (reference sequence). V lost 0 bases and J lost 6, with 12 bases in between. CDR3 in DNA: TGTGCCAGCAGTTTATCGGACTGGAGGGGCGAGCAGTACTTC. Translating gives CASSLSDWRGEQYF.

The rearrangement links TRBV4-1 to TRBJ2-1, with 11 positions matching TRBD2. This CDR3 region has 16 residues. Germline assignment: CDR1 MGHRA and CDR2 YSYEKL. With 3 bases clipped from V and 6 bases from J, the junction kept 7 bases outside the gene matches. The CDR3: CASSHLLAGDRNEQFF. The CDR3 nucleotides are TGCGCCAGCAGCCACTTACTAGCGGGAGATCGCAATGAGCAGTTCTTC.

The chain has TRBV7-9 and TRBJ2-2; 9 bases are shared with TRBD1. J lost 4 bases, V lost 6 bases, and 6 bases had no gene match. The CDR3 is 15 amino acids. The germline V gene encodes CDR1 SEHNR and CDR2 FQNEAQ (reference sequence). CDR3 region: CASRLQGAGTGELFF. The CDR3 DNA reads as TGTGCCAGCAGATTACAGGGGGCAGGCACCGGGGAGCTGTTTTTT.

This clone was seen a single time. The V gene is TRBV14, the J gene TRBJ2-2; possibly TRBD2 for D (5 bases). The V and J ends lost 4 bases and 3 bases respectively, with 15 bases between them. CDR3 length equals 16 residues. The V gene's germline CDR1 is SGHDN and CDR2 FVKESK. CDR3 sequence: CASSRGMGVDTGELFF. The DNA for the CDR3 is TGTGCCAGCAGCCGGGGTATGGGAGTGGACACCGGGGAGCTGTTTTTT.

This rearrangement joins TRBV7-9 to TRBJ2-3; the D gene is possibly TRBD1 (6 bases). The CDR3 spans 16 residues. Between the trimmed V and J ends, which lost 9 bases and 0 bases, there was a span of 19 bases. The germline V gene has CDR1 SEHNR and CDR2 FQNEAQ (reference sequence). DNA for the CDR3: TGTGCCAGTGGCCGGGCTTCGGGACAAAGCACAGATACGCAGTATTTT. It is translated as CASGRASGQSTDTQYF.

The chain carries TRBV5-5 and TRBJ2-1, with TRBD2 identical over 15 bases. The ends lost 4 bases at V and 3 bases at J; junction bases unmatched: 8. The CDR3 contains 18 residues. The germline V gene encodes CDR1 SGHKS and CDR2 YYEKEE (reference sequence). Here the CDR3 DNA reads TGTGCCAGCAGCCCTGGGACTAGCGGGGGGTTGAACTACAATGAGCAGTTCTTC. Translation gives CASSPGTSGGLNYNEQFF.

The table lists this clone with a count of one. The CDR3 DNA is TGTGCCAGCAGCTTAGATCCTTTGGGGGCCCTAAACACCGGGGAGCTGTTTTTT. Translated: CASSLDPLGALNTGELFF. The chain links TRBV11-3 to TRBJ2-2, with a possible D match to TRBD1 (6 bases). Germline CDR1 is SGHNT and CDR2 is YENEEA. Trimming took 0 bases from V and 2 from J, leaving 16 bases between them. The CDR3 runs 18 residues.

J is TRBJ1-1 and V is TRBV10-2; no definite D call. Germline-derived CDR1 and CDR2 are WSHSY and SAAADI. The CDR3 covers 12 residues. Trimming stripped 3 bases from V and 4 bases from J, with 6 bases between. For the CDR3, the DNA is TGCGCCAGCAGTGATACATCCACTGAAGCTTTCTTT. Amino acids: CASSDTSTEAFF.

The rearrangement joins TRBV7-5 to TRBJ1-1. TRBV7-5 is listed as a pseudogene. CDR3 length: 17 amino acids. CDR3 residues: CARSLVGGWGMNTEAFF. CDR3 coding DNA: TGTGCCAGAAGCCTCGTTGGGGGATGGGGGATGAACACTGAAGCTTTCTTT.

This chain joins TRBV29-1 and TRBJ2-3; D call uncertain. Trimming pared 4 bases from V and 5 bases from J, leaving 4 bases between. CDR1 is SQVTM, CDR2 ANQGSEA, per germline. CDR3 size: 10 residues. CDR3 bases: TGCAGCGTTGCAATAGATACGCAGTATTTT. Protein: CSVAIDTQYF.

CDR3 amino acids: CASSYPGPGGEAFF. The CDR3 DNA reads TGTGCCAGCAGTTACCCGGGGCCGGGGGGTGAAGCTTTCTTT. V usage is TRBV6-5 and J usage is TRBJ1-1; D is possibly TRBD1 (5 bases). The CDR3 contains 14 residues. Germline CDR1 MNHEY, CDR2 SVGAGI. The germline V and J ends were trimmed by 2 bases and 7 bases, with 14 bases remaining between them.

The chain combines TRBV5-1 with TRBJ2-1, with D tentatively TRBD2 (6 bases). Per germline, CDR1 SGHRS and CDR2 YFSETQ. This CDR3 region has 16 residues. Trimming cost V 2 bases and J 0 bases, with 12 bases left between them. The CDR3 DNA follows: TGCGCCAGCAGCTTTACGGCGGGGAGCTCCTACAATGAGCAGTTCTTC. It encodes CASSFTAGSSYNEQFF.

The V call is TRBV27, the J call TRBJ1-4; D may be TRBD1 (5 bases). Trimming took 1 base from V and 0 from J, leaving 12 bases between them. CDR1 and CDR2 from the germline V gene are MNHEY and SMNVEV (reference sequence). The CDR3 contains 17 residues. DNA for the CDR3: TGTGCCAGCAGTTTATGGGGACCGAAGTCAACTAATGAAAAACTGTTTTTT. Protein product: CASSLWGPKSTNEKLFF.

The rearrangement joins TRBV7-3 to TRBJ2-1; D may be TRBD1 (5 bases). This CDR3 comprises 14 residues. V was trimmed by 2 bases and J by 7 bases, leaving 12 bases between them. Per germline, CDR1 SGHTA and CDR2 FQGTGA. Written as DNA, the CDR3 is TGTGCCAGCAGCTTAGATGCAGGGTGGAATGAGCAGTTCTTC. Encoded protein: CASSLDAGWNEQFF.

The V and J genes are TRBV11-3 and TRBJ2-7; D may be TRBD2 (5 bases). The CDR3 consists of 19 residues. CDR1 SGHNT and CDR2 YENEEA come from the germline V gene. The V and J ends lost 1 base and 3 bases respectively, with 25 bases between them. CDR3 sequence (DNA): TGTGCCAGCAGCTTAGGGTGGGGAGATGGCGCGGAGGACCACTACGAGCAGTACTTC. Its protein is CASSLGWGDGAEDHYEQYF.

The rearrangement uses TRBV7-6 and TRBJ1-1, with TRBD1 matching over 8 bases. Germline CDR1 is SGHVS and CDR2 is FNYEAQ. The CDR3 loop spans 15 amino acids. The trim removed 5 bases at V and 0 bases at J, leaving 5 bases unmatched. CDR3 protein: CASSRTGNMNTEAFF. The CDR3 nucleotides read TGTGCCAGCAGCAGGACAGGGAATATGAACACTGAAGCTTTCTTT.

The CDR3 region is CASSQRWRGRGKVILNTEAFF. CDR3 in DNA: TGTGCCAGCAGCCAAAGGTGGCGGGGTCGGGGGAAAGTAATACTGAACACTGAAGCTTTCTTT. V gene TRBV7-4 combines with J gene TRBJ1-1, with a weak D call TRBD1 (5 bases). Germline V lookup: CDR1 SGHVT, CDR2 SQSDAQ. V lost 5 bases and J lost 0, with 31 bases in between. The CDR3 is made up of 21 amino acids.

Written as DNA, the CDR3 is TGTGCCAGCAGTGAACTCGGAGGGGACACTGAAGCTTTCTTT. Translation: CASSELGGDTEAFF. This chain links TRBV25-1 with TRBJ1-1, with TRBD1 as a possible D gene (5 bases). Per the germline V gene, CDR1 is MGHDK and CDR2 is SYGVNS. There are 14 residues in the CDR3. The V and J ends lost 2 bases and 3 bases respectively, with 10 bases between them.